Below are 17 T cell receptor beta chains sequenced from a single sample in a study of regulatory T cells in long-lasting Graves disease. The sample's time point: persistent/refractory GD, antithyroid drugs over 5 years with positive TRAb. The TCR library was made from RNA extracted from PBMCs. Construction of TCR beta libraries relied on iRepertoire HTBI primers and on Arm-PCR targeting CDR3 regions. One entry per CDR3 protein results from TCRdb running MiXCR on the multiplex PCR reads. The sample lists a few hundred thousand distinct CDR3 sequences, less than 25% seen once, with approximately 28% in the top ten. Specimen: peripheral blood mononuclear cells (PBMCs), collected when the disease was refractory, from a patient treated with antithyroid drugs. The receptors here all came from a female donor with Graves disease.

The V and J genes are TRBV20-1 and TRBJ1-3; D might be TRBD1 (5 bases). The CDR3 extends over 15 amino acids. Germline CDR1 and CDR2: DFQATT and SNEGSKA (reference sequence). With 1 base removed from V and 3 bases from J, the gap between germline ends came to 13 bases. CDR3 amino acids: CSARAGLHFGNTIYF. The CDR3 region has the DNA TGCAGTGCTAGAGCAGGGCTTCACTTTGGAAACACCATATATTTT.

As concerns this clonotype: This may arise from a read error, as a much more abundant clone is one base away. The final CDR3 position lacks the conserved phenylalanine or tryptophan, pointing to a likely read error. The chain joins TRBV29-1 to TRBJ2-7; tentative D call: TRBD1 (5 bases). Trimming cost V 4 bases and J 1 base, with 5 bases left between them. CDR1 is SQVTM, CDR2 ANQGSEA, per germline. The CDR3 consists of 11 residues. The CDR3 region has the DNA TGCAGCGTTGGACAGTCCTACGAGCAGTACCTC. This encodes CSVGQSYEQYL.

CDR3 nucleotide sequence: TGTGCCAGCAGTGAAAATTGGAGTAGCAATCAGCCCCAGCATTTT. Amino acids: CASSENWSSNQPQHF. The J gene is TRBJ1-5, the V gene TRBV2; no firm D call. The germline V gene encodes CDR1 SNHLY and CDR2 FYNNEI. Trimming removed 2 bases at V and 0 bases at J, with 8 bases between. The CDR3 extends over 15 amino acids.

Points on this clonotype: A read error may be the cause here, since a much bigger clone is one base away. This chain links TRBV28 with TRBJ2-7; weak D call: TRBD2 (5 bases). Germline loops: CDR1 MDHEN, CDR2 SYDVKM. The CDR3 contains 11 residues. The CDR3 nucleotides read TGTGCCAGCCTGGGAGCCTACGAGCGGTACTTC. Residues: CASLGAYERYF.

The chain couples TRBV20-1 to TRBJ1-3, with 7 nucleotides matching TRBD1. Germline V gene sequence: CDR1 DFQATT, CDR2 SNEGSKA (reference sequence). This CDR3 is built from 17 residues. The V and J ends lost 0 bases and 0 bases, in that order; junction bases with no gene match: 8. CDR3 coding DNA: TGCAGTGCTAGAGAGGGGATAGCAGGGGGCTCTGGAAACACCATATATTTT. Translating it yields CSAREGIAGGSGNTIYF.

In this sample, this clonotype turned up many times. This chain links TRBV29-1 with TRBJ2-5, with a possible D match to TRBD2 (6 bases). The tail of the sequence fits TRBJ2-4 better, so the J call may be wrong. CDR1 and CDR2 from the germline V gene are SQVTM and ANQGSEA. This CDR3 has 12 residues. The CDR3 region is CSVEGLGDIQYF. Written as DNA, the CDR3 is TGCAGCGTTGAAGGACTAGGGGACATTCAGTACTTC.

A few counts support this clonotype. The V call is TRBV20-1, the J call TRBJ2-7; 7 bases are a match to TRBD2. Germline trimming cut 0 bases from V and 3 bases from J; bases unmatched to any gene: 23. Germline V CDR1 and CDR2: DFQATT, SNEGSKA (reference sequence). CDR3 length: 20 residues. This CDR3 is CSARESGWAGERARIYEQYF. The DNA for the CDR3 is TGCAGTGCTAGAGAGTCAGGTTGGGCGGGAGAACGGGCAAGGATCTACGAGCAGTACTTC.

V gene TRBV6-2 or TRBV6-3 combines with J gene TRBJ1-4; D gene uncertain. The CDR3 has 13 amino acids. V lost 5 bases and J lost 0, with 4 bases in between. Germline V gene sequence: CDR1 MNHEY, CDR2 SVGEGT. Written as DNA, the CDR3 is TGTGCCAGCAGTCCTGCAACTAATGAAAAACTGTTTTTT. Translation: CASSPATNEKLFF.

This clonotype was counted many times. The chain couples TRBV2 to TRBJ1-5, with D possibly being TRBD1 (5 bases). The CDR3 totals 14 residues. The germline V gene encodes CDR1 SNHLY and CDR2 FYNNEI. Between the trimmed V and J ends, which lost 4 bases and 3 bases, there was a span of 10 bases. This chain's CDR3 is CASSGRQNNQPQHF. CDR3 coding DNA: TGTGCCAGCAGTGGCAGACAGAACAATCAGCCCCAGCATTTT.

There are a few counts of this clonotype. The genes are TRBV4-1 and TRBJ2-7; TRBD2 aligns across 8 bases. The CDR3 covers 16 residues. Germline V lookup: CDR1 MGHRA, CDR2 YSYEKL. The V segment lost 5 bases and the J segment 5 bases; nucleotides outside the gene matches: 14. This CDR3 is CASSNNRLAGLDEQYF. Here the CDR3 DNA reads TGCGCCAGCAGCAATAACCGATTAGCGGGATTGGACGAGCAGTACTTC.

This clonotype was seen a few times. The rearrangement links TRBV12-3 or TRBV12-4 to TRBJ2-2; D gene uncertain. The CDR3 sequence is 18 residues long. Trimming left V 6 bases short and J 0 bases short, with 20 bases between. The CDR3 loop reads CASSLRVWGMANTGELFF. CDR3 nucleotides: TGTGCCAGCAGCCTTCGGGTGTGGGGAATGGCGAACACCGGGGAGCTGTTTTTT.

This clonotype was counted only a few times. The rearrangement uses TRBV7-2 and TRBJ2-7; D is unresolved. Germline-derived CDR1 and CDR2 are SGHTA and FQGNSA. The CDR3 length is 14 residues. Between the trimmed V and J ends, which lost 2 bases and 2 bases, there was a span of 10 bases. Here the CDR3 reads CASSLNRFTYEQYF. The CDR3 DNA reads TGTGCCAGCAGCTTAAATCGGTTCACCTACGAGCAGTACTTC.

This clonotype was seen only a few times. This may come from a read error, since a much larger clone is one base off. The genes are TRBV11-3 and TRBJ1-1; TRBD1 matches 8 bases. The germline CDR1 and CDR2 sequences are SGHNT and YENEEA. With V trimmed by 5 bases and J by 1 base, 3 bases remained unmatched. This CDR3 is built from 14 residues. The CDR3 sequence is CASSHGQGNTEAFF. The CDR3 bases are TGTGCCAGCAGCCACGGACAGGGGAACACTGAAGCTTTCTTT.

This clonotype has just a few counts. The chain links TRBV28 to TRBJ2-7, with 10 bases matching TRBD2. CDR3 length: 14 amino acids. With 5 bases clipped from V and 2 bases from J, the junction kept 3 bases outside the gene matches. Per germline, CDR1 MDHEN and CDR2 SYDVKM. CDR3 bases: TGTGCCAGCAGTAAGAGCGGGAGGGCCTACGAGCAGTACTTC. Translated, it gives CASSKSGRAYEQYF.

This clonotype was found a few times. This chain uses TRBV3-1 with TRBJ2-7; D not resolved. CDR1 LGHDT and CDR2 YNNKEL come from the germline V gene (reference sequence). Trimming removed 1 base at V and 6 bases at J, with 7 bases between. The CDR3 sequence is 12 residues long. The CDR3 sequence is CASSQATGEQYF. In DNA, the CDR3 is TGTGCCAGCAGCCAAGCCACCGGCGAGCAGTACTTC.

This clonotype was recorded a few times. V usage is TRBV4-1 and J usage is TRBJ2-7; D is unresolved. The ends were cut back, 1 base at V and 7 bases at J, with 11 bases in the middle. The V gene's germline CDR1 is MGHRA and CDR2 YSYEKL. The CDR3 contains 13 residues. The DNA for the CDR3 is TGCGCCAGCAGCCAAGTTGTGCGGCGGGAGCAGTACTTC. This sequence encodes CASSQVVRREQYF.

This clonotype has at least ten counts. V gene TRBV12-3 or TRBV12-4 combines with J gene TRBJ2-5; 7 bases are a match to TRBD2. This CDR3 region has 16 residues. V gave up 8 bases and J gave up 1 base; unmatched junction bases: 13. The CDR3 sequence is CASAGSGHSLQETQYF. CDR3 bases: TGTGCCAGCGCCGGTAGCGGGCACTCTCTCCAAGAGACCCAGTACTTC.